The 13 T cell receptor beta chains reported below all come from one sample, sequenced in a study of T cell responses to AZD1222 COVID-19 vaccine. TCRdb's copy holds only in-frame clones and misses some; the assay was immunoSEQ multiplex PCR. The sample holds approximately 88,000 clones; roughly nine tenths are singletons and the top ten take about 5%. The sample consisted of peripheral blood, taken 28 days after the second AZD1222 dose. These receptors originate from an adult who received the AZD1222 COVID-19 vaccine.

CDR3 loop: CASSKRDPKNTEAFF. For the CDR3, the DNA is TGTGCCAGCAGCAAACGGGACCCAAAGAACACTGAAGCTTTCTTT. The chain employs TRBV21-1 and TRBJ1-1. TRBV21-1 is a pseudogene. The CDR3 spans 15 residues.

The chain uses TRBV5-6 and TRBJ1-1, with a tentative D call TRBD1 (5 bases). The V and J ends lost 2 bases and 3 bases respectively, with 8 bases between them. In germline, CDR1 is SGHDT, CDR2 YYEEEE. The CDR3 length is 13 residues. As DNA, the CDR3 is TGTGCCAGCAGCTTCGGGGGGTACACTGAAGCTTTCTTT. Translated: CASSFGGYTEAFF.

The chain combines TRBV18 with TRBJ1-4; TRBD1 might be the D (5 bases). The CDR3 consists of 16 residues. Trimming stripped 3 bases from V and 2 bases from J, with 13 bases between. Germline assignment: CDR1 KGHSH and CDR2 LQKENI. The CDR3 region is CASSPEQGRTNEKLFF. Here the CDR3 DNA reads TGTGCCAGCTCACCTGAGCAGGGTCGGACTAATGAAAAACTGTTTTTT.

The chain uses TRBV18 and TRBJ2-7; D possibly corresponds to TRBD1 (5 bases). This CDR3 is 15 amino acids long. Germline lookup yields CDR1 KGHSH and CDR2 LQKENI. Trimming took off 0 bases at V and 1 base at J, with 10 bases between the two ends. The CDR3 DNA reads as TGTGCCAGCTCACCACCCACAGGCGAGTCCTACGAGCAGTACTTC. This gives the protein CASSPPTGESYEQYF.

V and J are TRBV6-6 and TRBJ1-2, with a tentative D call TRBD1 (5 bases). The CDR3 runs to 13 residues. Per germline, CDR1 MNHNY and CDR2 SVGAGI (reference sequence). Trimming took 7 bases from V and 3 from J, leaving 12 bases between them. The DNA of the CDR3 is TGTGCCAGCACCCCGGACACCTACTATGGCTACACCTTC. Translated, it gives CASTPDTYYGYTF.

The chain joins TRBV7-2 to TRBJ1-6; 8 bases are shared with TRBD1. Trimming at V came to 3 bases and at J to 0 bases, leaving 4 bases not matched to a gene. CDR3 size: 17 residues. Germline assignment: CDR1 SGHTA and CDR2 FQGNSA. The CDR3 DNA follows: TGTGCCAGCAGCTTCAGACAGGGGATCTCCTATAATTCACCCCTCCACTTT. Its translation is CASSFRQGISYNSPLHF.

The CDR3 DNA sequence: TGCGCCAGCAATTCTGGCGAGACCCAAGAGACCCAGTACTTC. Its protein is CASNSGETQETQYF. The rearrangement joins TRBV5-1 to TRBJ2-5; D call uncertain. CDR3 length: 14 residues. Looked up from germline, CDR1 is SGHRS and CDR2 is YFSETQ. V dropped 6 bases and J dropped 1 base, with 13 bases sitting between them.

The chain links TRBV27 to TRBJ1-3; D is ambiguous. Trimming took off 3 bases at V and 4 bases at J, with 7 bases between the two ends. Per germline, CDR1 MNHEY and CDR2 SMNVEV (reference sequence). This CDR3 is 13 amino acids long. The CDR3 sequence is CASSLTQGNTIYF. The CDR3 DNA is TGTGCCAGCAGTTTGACTCAGGGAAACACCATATATTTT.

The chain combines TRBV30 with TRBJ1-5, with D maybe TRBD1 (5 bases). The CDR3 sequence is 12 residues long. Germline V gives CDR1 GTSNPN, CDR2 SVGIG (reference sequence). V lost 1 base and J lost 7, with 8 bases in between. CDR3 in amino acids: CAWSGGDQPQHF. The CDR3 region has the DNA TGTGCCTGGAGTGGGGGGGACCAGCCCCAGCATTTT.

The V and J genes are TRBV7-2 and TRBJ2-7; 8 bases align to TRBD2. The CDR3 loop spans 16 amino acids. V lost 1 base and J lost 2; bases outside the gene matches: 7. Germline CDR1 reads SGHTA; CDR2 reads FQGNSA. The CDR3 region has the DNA TGTGCCAGCAGCTTAGGTGCCGCGGGGGGTCCCTACGAGCAGTACTTC. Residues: CASSLGAAGGPYEQYF.

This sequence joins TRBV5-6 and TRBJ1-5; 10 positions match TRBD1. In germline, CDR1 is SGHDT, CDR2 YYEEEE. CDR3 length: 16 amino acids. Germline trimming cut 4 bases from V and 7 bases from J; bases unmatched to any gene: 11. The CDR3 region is CASSRRQGAREQPQHF. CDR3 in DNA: TGTGCCAGCAGCAGACGACAGGGGGCTCGGGAGCAGCCCCAGCATTTT.

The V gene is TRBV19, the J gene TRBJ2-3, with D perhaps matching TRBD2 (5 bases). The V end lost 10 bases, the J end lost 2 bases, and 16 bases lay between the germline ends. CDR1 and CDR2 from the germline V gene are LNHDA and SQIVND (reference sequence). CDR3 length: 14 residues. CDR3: CATSEVLFTDTQYF. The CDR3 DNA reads TGTGCCACCTCGGAGGTACTTTTCACAGATACGCAGTATTTT. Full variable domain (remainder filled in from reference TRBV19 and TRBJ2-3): DGGITQSPKYLFRKEGQNVTLSCEQNLNHDAMYWYRQDPGQGLRLIYYSQIVNDFQKGDIAEGYSVSREKKESFPLTVTSAQKNPTAFYLCATSEVLFTDTQYFGPGTRLTVL.

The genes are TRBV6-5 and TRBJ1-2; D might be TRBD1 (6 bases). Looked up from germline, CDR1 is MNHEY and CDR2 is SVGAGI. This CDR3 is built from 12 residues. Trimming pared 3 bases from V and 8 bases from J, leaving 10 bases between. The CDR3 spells CASSYPGEGYTF. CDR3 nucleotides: TGTGCCAGCAGTTATCCAGGGGAGGGCTACACCTTC.